The 6 T cell receptor beta chains in this list originate from one sample, sequenced in a study of shared clonotypes between healthy human individuals. The protocol was immunoSEQ multiplex PCR, while the TCRdb copy is restricted to in-frame clones and leaves out a portion. The sample carries 2 million to 2.5 million clones, roughly 94% recorded once. The sequenced sample was naive CD4+ T cells sorted from blood. Noted subset: CD45RA+ positively selected. These receptors all come from a man aged 18 to 29 in good health.

This chain joins TRBV29-1 and TRBJ1-4, with D uncertain. V was trimmed by 2 bases and J by 8 bases, leaving 15 bases between them. CDR1 and CDR2 (germline): SQVTM, ANQGSEA. CDR3 length equals 14 residues. Written as DNA, the CDR3 is TGCAGCGTTGAATTTCCACAAATTGGGGAAAAACTGTTTTTT. It translates to CSVEFPQIGEKLFF.

This clone was observed a single time. Other DNA sequences in the same sample also yield this CDR3. This chain joins TRBV9 and TRBJ1-3; TRBD1 is a possible D gene (6 bases). The CDR3 covers 15 residues. The V end lost 0 bases, the J end lost 2 bases, and 9 bases lay between the germline ends. Germline CDR1 SGDLS, CDR2 YYNGEE. The CDR3 DNA is TGTGCCAGCAGCGTAGCGGGGGGCGCTGGAAACACCATATATTTT. This codes for CASSVAGGAGNTIYF.

This clone was seen only once. The rearrangement links TRBV7-6 to TRBJ2-1; 7 bases fit TRBD1. J gave up 7 bases and V 5 bases, and 5 bases lay outside the gene matches. The CDR3 is made up of 13 amino acids. Germline V lookup: CDR1 SGHVS, CDR2 FNYEAQ. CDR3 sequence (DNA): TGTGCCAGCAGCAACCGGGACAGAAATGAGCAGTTCTTC. This sequence encodes CASSNRDRNEQFF.

This clone was seen a single time. The CDR3 reads CASSQDLGTGVNTEAFF. The CDR3 coding sequence is TGTGCCAGCAGCCAAGATCTAGGGACAGGGGTGAACACTGAAGCTTTCTTT. The genes are TRBV14 and TRBJ1-1; 10 bases agree with TRBD1. V shed 0 bases and J 0 bases; nucleotides not matched to a gene: 4. Germline V CDR1 and CDR2: SGHDN, FVKESK. There are 17 residues in the CDR3.

The genes are TRBV13 and TRBJ1-1; maybe TRBD1 (5 bases). Trimming took 5 bases from V and 2 from J, leaving 21 bases between them. The germline V gene has CDR1 PRHDT and CDR2 FYEKMQ (reference sequence). CDR3 size: 17 residues. CDR3 sequence (DNA): TGTGCCAGCAGCCGACCGGGGGGAGGGAAGGCCAACACTGAAGCTTTCTTT. Translated, it gives CASSRPGGGKANTEAFF. The full variable domain, with the rest looked up from reference TRBV13 and TRBJ1-1, is AAGVIQSPRHLIKEKRETATLKCYPIPRHDTVYWYQQGPGQDPQFLISFYEKMQSDKGSIPDRFSAQQFSDYHSELNMSSLELGDSALYFCASSRPGGGKANTEAFFGQGTRLTVV.

This chain joins TRBV10-3 and TRBJ2-3; 10 bases fit TRBD2. CDR3 length equals 14 residues. Trimming at V came to 5 bases and at J to 3 bases, leaving 2 bases not matched to a gene. Germline-derived CDR1 and CDR2 are ENHRY and SYGVKD. CDR3 coding DNA: TGTGCCATCAGTAGCGGGGGGGCAACAGATACGCAGTATTTT. This encodes CAISSGGATDTQYF.